These 31 T cell receptor beta chains originate from one sample sequenced in a study of shared T cell receptors in the human thymus. Sequencing used immunoSEQ multiplex PCR; TCRdb keeps in-frame clones, though not all of them. The data hold 700,000 or so clones, with 70% to 90% observed a single time. These data were also reused for a study on human thymus T cells.

The sequenced sample was thymocytes. The receptors originated from a girl under three years old with a congenital heart defect.

The chain couples TRBV27 to TRBJ1-4, with unresolved D. CDR1 and CDR2 from the germline V gene are MNHEY and SMNVEV (reference sequence). Trimming took 5 bases from V and 8 from J, leaving 12 bases between them. This CDR3 has 13 amino acids. DNA of the CDR3: TGTGCCAGCAGTCGAAAACCGGAGGAAAAACTGTTTTTT. Amino acids: CASSRKPEEKLFF.

This rearrangement joins TRBV6-5 to TRBJ1-1; D gene unclear. CDR1 MNHEY and CDR2 SVGAGI come from the germline V gene. The CDR3 contains 14 residues. V was clipped by 2 bases and J by 1 base, with 8 bases between them. The DNA of the CDR3 is TGTGCCAGCAGTTACCTACGACAGAACACTGAAGCTTTCTTT. Residues: CASSYLRQNTEAFF.

The V call is TRBV11-1, the J call TRBJ2-7; 12 bases fit TRBD1. This CDR3 is 18 amino acids long. From germline, CDR1 is SGHAT and CDR2 FQDESV (reference sequence). With 2 bases clipped from V and 5 bases from J, the junction kept 13 bases outside the gene matches. The CDR3 DNA is TGTGCCAGCAGCTTAAGGCGAAGGGGACAGGGGGCTTCTCACGAGCAGTACTTC. Translating it yields CASSLRRRGQGASHEQYF. The full variable domain, its missing parts supplied by reference TRBV11-1 and TRBJ2-7, is EAEVAQSPRYKITEKSQAVAFWCDPISGHATLYWYRQILGQGPELLVQFQDESVVDDSQLPKDRFSAERLKGVDSTLKIQPAELGDSAMYLCASSLRRRGQGASHEQYFGPGTRLTVT.

The chain has TRBV29-1 and TRBJ2-4; 12 positions match TRBD2. The CDR3 is 18 residues long. CDR1 is SQVTM and CDR2 is ANQGSEA in the germline V gene. V shed 7 bases and J 3 bases; nucleotides not matched to a gene: 16. Written as DNA, the CDR3 is TGCAGCGCCTTGCTTCCTAGCGGGGGGGCCGTGGGCAAAAACATTCAGTACTTC. It specifies CSALLPSGGAVGKNIQYF.

This chain joins TRBV27 and TRBJ2-3; D not resolved. CDR3 size: 15 residues. Trimming stripped 8 bases from V and 2 bases from J, with 17 bases between. Germline CDR1 reads MNHEY; CDR2 reads SMNVEV (reference sequence). The CDR3 bases are TGTGCCAGCCTTCTTACCCGTTACAACACAGATACGCAGTATTTT. Encoded protein: CASLLTRYNTDTQYF.

V gene TRBV7-9 combines with J gene TRBJ1-5; 7 positions match TRBD1. The germline gives CDR1 SEHNR, CDR2 FQNEAQ (reference sequence). Trimming removed 3 bases from V and 9 bases from J; junction bases left unmatched: 8. The CDR3 loop spans 14 amino acids. The CDR3 loop reads CASSFGTVGRPQHF. CDR3 DNA sequence: TGTGCCAGCAGCTTTGGGACAGTCGGTAGGCCCCAGCATTTT.

V usage is TRBV6-5 and J usage is TRBJ1-1, with D maybe TRBD1 (5 bases). CDR3 length: 16 residues. Between the trimmed V and J ends, which lost 1 base and 4 bases, there was a span of 16 bases. The germline V gene has CDR1 MNHEY and CDR2 SVGAGI. CDR3 DNA sequence: TGTGCCAGCAGTTACTGTGGTGCAGGGAGGATCACTGAAGCTTTCTTT. Translating it yields CASSYCGAGRITEAFF.

The V gene is TRBV5-6, the J gene TRBJ1-1, with 7 bases identical to TRBD1. The CDR3 is 13 amino acids. Germline-derived CDR1 and CDR2 are SGHDT and YYEEEE. With 0 bases clipped from V and 11 bases from J, the junction kept 7 bases outside the gene matches. CDR3 sequence: CASSLALTGWAFF. CDR3 sequence (DNA): TGTGCCAGCAGCTTGGCTTTGACAGGGTGGGCTTTCTTT.

This clone was counted a few times. The V and J genes are TRBV5-6 and TRBJ2-7; TRBD1 might be the D (6 bases). The ends were cut back, 4 bases at V and 0 bases at J, with 14 bases in the middle. Germline V CDR1 and CDR2: SGHDT, YYEEEE. The CDR3 sequence is 15 residues long. The CDR3, as DNA: TGTGCCAGCAGCCCTGGACAGCGGAGCTCCTACGAGCAGTACTTC. This sequence encodes CASSPGQRSSYEQYF.

This rearrangement joins TRBV28 to TRBJ1-3, with TRBD1 matching 7 bases. Per germline, CDR1 MDHEN and CDR2 SYDVKM. This CDR3 has 17 residues. The junction had 9 bases not matched to a gene; V was cut back by 4 bases and J by 0 bases. The chain's CDR3 is CASSSQGGQISGNTIYF. The DNA of the CDR3 is TGTGCCAGCAGTTCTCAAGGGGGCCAAATCTCTGGAAACACCATATATTTT.

The CDR3 sequence: CASTTTGAGESYEQYF. The CDR3, as DNA: TGTGCCAGCACCACCACTGGGGCAGGTGAATCCTACGAGCAGTACTTC. The V call is TRBV7-9, the J call TRBJ2-7; maybe TRBD1 (5 bases). The V end was cut by 7 bases, the J end by 1 base, with 20 bases between. CDR1 and CDR2 (germline): SEHNR, FQNEAQ (reference sequence). The CDR3 is 16 amino acids.

A single count supports this clone. This chain links TRBV12-5 with TRBJ1-1, with 7 bases aligning to TRBD1. Germline CDR1 LGHNT, CDR2 FRNRAP. CDR3 length: 15 residues. The J segment lost 1 base and the V segment lost 7 bases, leaving 9 bases of the junction unmatched. DNA of the CDR3: TGTGCTAGTGCTACTGGACAGGCTAAGAACACTGAAGCTTTCTTT. This sequence encodes CASATGQAKNTEAFF.

The chain employs TRBV6-5 and TRBJ2-7, with 7 bases matching TRBD2. This CDR3 has 13 residues. Germline V gives CDR1 MNHEY, CDR2 SVGAGI. The junction had 4 bases not matched to a gene; V was cut back by 6 bases and J by 2 bases. CDR3 amino acids: CASSHRGAYEQYF. DNA for the CDR3: TGTGCCAGCAGCCACCGGGGGGCCTACGAGCAGTACTTC.

This chain connects TRBV13 to TRBJ2-7, with D perhaps TRBD1 (6 bases). Germline V CDR1 and CDR2: PRHDT, FYEKMQ (reference sequence). Trimming stripped 5 bases from V and 6 bases from J, with 17 bases between. The CDR3 is made up of 14 amino acids. The DNA of the CDR3 is TGTGCCAGCAGCCGAAAACCGACAGGCGGCGAGCAGTACTTC. This gives the protein CASSRKPTGGEQYF.

Only a few counts were recorded for this clone. This same CDR3 is encoded by further DNA sequences in the sample. The chain employs TRBV6-5 and TRBJ1-1, with D maybe TRBD1 (6 bases). This CDR3 comprises 14 residues. Germline V gene sequence: CDR1 MNHEY, CDR2 SVGAGI. V lost 6 bases and J 1 base, leaving 12 bases between the germline ends. The CDR3 nucleotides read TGTGCCAGCAGCTCCGGACAGCCGAACACTGAAGCTTTCTTT. Encoded protein: CASSSGQPNTEAFF.

The chain combines TRBV6-5 with TRBJ1-5, with D possibly TRBD1 on 6 matching bases. Per the germline V gene, CDR1 is MNHEY and CDR2 is SVGAGI. This CDR3 is built from 15 residues. The germline V and J ends were trimmed by 0 bases and 5 bases, with 11 bases remaining between them. DNA of the CDR3: TGTGCCAGCAGTTACTCGAAAGGGGGGGATCAGCCCCAGCATTTT. Amino acid sequence: CASSYSKGGDQPQHF.

The chain has TRBV10-3 and TRBJ2-7; D is possibly TRBD1 (6 bases). Germline assignment: CDR1 ENHRY and CDR2 SYGVKD. Trimming took off 4 bases at V and 0 bases at J, with 19 bases between the two ends. This CDR3 spans 17 amino acids. As DNA, the CDR3 is TGTGCCATCAGTGGCCACACGGACAGAAAAAGCTCCTACGAGCAGTACTTC. It specifies CAISGHTDRKSSYEQYF.

The V gene is TRBV15, the J gene TRBJ2-5; TRBD2 is a possible D gene (7 bases). V gave up 0 bases and J gave up 1 base, with 21 bases separating them. The CDR3 sequence is 19 residues long. Germline V gives CDR1 LNHNV, CDR2 YYDKDF (reference sequence). CDR3 amino acids: CATSRDRGGRRTAQETQYF. Written as DNA, the CDR3 is TGTGCCACCAGCAGAGATAGGGGGGGGAGACGGACAGCCCAAGAGACCCAGTACTTC.

V is TRBV7-2 and J is TRBJ1-1; TRBD1 might be the D (6 bases). The ends were cut back, 5 bases at V and 6 bases at J, with 16 bases in the middle. Per the germline V gene, CDR1 is SGHTA and CDR2 is FQGNSA. The CDR3 is made up of 14 amino acids. The CDR3 region is CASSPIQGSSEAFF. The CDR3 bases are TGTGCCAGCAGCCCCATACAGGGAAGCTCTGAAGCTTTCTTT.

In this sample, this clone turned up once. J is TRBJ1-5 and V is TRBV6-8, with 8 bases aligning to TRBD1. Trimming at V came to 6 bases and at J to 3 bases, leaving 10 bases not matched to a gene. Germline V gives CDR1 MNHGY, CDR2 SAAAGT. This CDR3 is 16 amino acids long. CDR3 nucleotides: TGTGCCAGCAGCGACCTCGGACAGGGAGTCAATCAGCCCCAGCATTTT. It codes for CASSDLGQGVNQPQHF.

The count of this clone is one. The rearrangement joins TRBV9 to TRBJ2-1; 11 positions agree with TRBD1. The length of the CDR3 is 15 residues. V lost 3 bases and J lost 6; bases outside the gene matches: 5. Germline V CDR1 and CDR2: SGDLS, YYNGEE. The chain's CDR3 is CASSDRTGGLNEQFF. The CDR3, as DNA: TGTGCCAGCAGCGATCGGACAGGGGGCCTCAATGAGCAGTTCTTC.

V is TRBV29-1 and J is TRBJ1-3; D is perhaps TRBD1 (5 bases). V was clipped by 3 bases and J by 0 bases, with 12 bases between them. The CDR3 totals 15 residues. The germline V gene encodes CDR1 SQVTM and CDR2 ANQGSEA. CDR3 region: CSVEVAGHSGNTIYF. CDR3 in DNA: TGCAGCGTTGAGGTCGCAGGACACTCTGGAAACACCATATATTTT.

The rearrangement links TRBV5-6 to TRBJ2-4, with D tentatively TRBD2 (5 bases). CDR1 is SGHDT, CDR2 YYEEEE, per germline. V was trimmed by 2 bases and J by 4 bases, leaving 7 bases between them. The CDR3 is 13 residues long. CDR3 loop: CASSFWEKNIQYF. In nucleotides, the CDR3 is TGTGCCAGCAGCTTTTGGGAGAAAAACATTCAGTACTTC.

The chain joins TRBV5-4 to TRBJ2-7; D is unresolved. Germline V gives CDR1 SGHNT, CDR2 YYREEE (reference sequence). Trimming removed 2 bases at V and 3 bases at J, with 9 bases between. The length of the CDR3 is 13 residues. The DNA of the CDR3 is TGTGCCAGCAGCTTAGACATAAACTACGAGCAGTACTTC. Encoded protein: CASSLDINYEQYF.

This clone was counted only a few times. The chain joins TRBV6-1 to TRBJ1-4; 9 nucleotides agree with TRBD1. The CDR3 is 15 residues long. Germline V CDR1 and CDR2: MNHNS, SASEGT. Trimming cost V 5 bases and J 7 bases; bases outside gene matches: 8. The DNA of the CDR3 is TGTGCCAGCAGTTCGGTACCGACAGGGGGTGAAAAACTGTTTTTT. Its protein product is CASSSVPTGGEKLFF.

This chain uses TRBV14 with TRBJ2-7; D unclear. There are 16 residues in the CDR3. V shed 0 bases and J shed 2 bases, with 14 bases lying between them. In germline, CDR1 is SGHDN, CDR2 FVKESK. CDR3 coding DNA: TGTGCCAGCAGCCAAGACATCGGCAGCGCGACCTACGAGCAGTACTTC. Translated: CASSQDIGSATYEQYF.

V is TRBV5-1 and J is TRBJ1-1; 8 bases are shared with TRBD1. Germline CDR1 is SGHRS and CDR2 is YFSETQ. CDR3 size: 17 residues. J was trimmed by 6 bases and V by 0 bases; bases with no gene match: 13. The CDR3 protein is CASSLAPGGAILAEAFF. As DNA, the CDR3 is TGCGCCAGCAGCTTGGCTCCAGGGGGCGCGATATTAGCTGAAGCTTTCTTT.

This clone was found a few times. J is TRBJ1-5 and V is TRBV5-8; TRBD1 might be the D (5 bases). Trimming cost V 0 bases and J 7 bases, with 17 bases left between them. Germline CDR1 reads SGHTS; CDR2 reads YDEGEE. This CDR3 is 16 amino acids long. CDR3 in DNA: TGTGCCAGCAGCTTGGAGCGGGTTTGGGGCGGGCAGCCCCAGCATTTT. As protein: CASSLERVWGGQPQHF.

J is TRBJ2-1 and V is TRBV5-1; 8 nucleotides agree with TRBD2. V gave up 3 bases and J gave up 6 bases; unmatched junction bases: 11. Germline lookup yields CDR1 SGHRS and CDR2 YFSETQ. The CDR3 runs 16 residues. CDR3 bases: TGCGCCAGCAGCTACAAGGTCGGGGGGGCAAGCAATGAGCAGTTCTTC. It yields the protein CASSYKVGGASNEQFF.

The chain recombines TRBV15 with TRBJ2-1; D is ambiguous. V dropped 3 bases and J dropped 0 bases, with 6 bases sitting between them. The CDR3 runs to 14 residues. Looked up from germline, CDR1 is LNHNV and CDR2 is YYDKDF (reference sequence). CDR3 loop: CATSRTNSYNEQFF. The DNA for the CDR3 is TGTGCCACCAGCAGGACAAACTCCTACAATGAGCAGTTCTTC.

This clone occurred a few times. The V call is TRBV2, the J call TRBJ1-3; 9 positions agree with TRBD1. The germline V gene encodes CDR1 SNHLY and CDR2 FYNNEI. V lost 4 bases and J lost 0; bases outside the gene matches: 7. CDR3 size: 17 residues. CDR3 sequence reads: CASSGGQGDSSGNTIYF. The CDR3 DNA reads as TGTGCCAGCAGTGGGGGACAGGGAGATTCCTCTGGAAACACCATATATTTT.